This T cell receptor beta chain appears in the sequencing data of a study of blood T cell repertoires in COVID-19. Authors' processing steps: Amplified reference gene primers provided the basis for estimating nucleated cell counts. TCRdb's copy holds only in-frame clones and misses some; the assay was immunoSEQ multiplex PCR. V, J and clone size reflect that table, while D and trimming were determined from the DNA. Here the sample spans tens of thousands of clones, about 91% being singletons. The V gene end was trimmed by 3 bases and the J gene end by 3 bases; junction bases not matched to a gene: 4. The CDR3 spans 15 residues. The germline gives CDR1 MDHEN, CDR2 SYDVKM.

The sample was peripheral blood. V gene TRBV28 combines with J gene TRBJ2-7, with 11 bases aligning to TRBD2. This clonotype originated in a woman aged 70-85 years with acute or convalescent COVID-19. The CDR3 DNA sequence: TGTGCCAGCAGTTTCGGACTAGCGGGTTACTACGAGCAGTACTTC. Protein: CASSFGLAGYYEQYF.